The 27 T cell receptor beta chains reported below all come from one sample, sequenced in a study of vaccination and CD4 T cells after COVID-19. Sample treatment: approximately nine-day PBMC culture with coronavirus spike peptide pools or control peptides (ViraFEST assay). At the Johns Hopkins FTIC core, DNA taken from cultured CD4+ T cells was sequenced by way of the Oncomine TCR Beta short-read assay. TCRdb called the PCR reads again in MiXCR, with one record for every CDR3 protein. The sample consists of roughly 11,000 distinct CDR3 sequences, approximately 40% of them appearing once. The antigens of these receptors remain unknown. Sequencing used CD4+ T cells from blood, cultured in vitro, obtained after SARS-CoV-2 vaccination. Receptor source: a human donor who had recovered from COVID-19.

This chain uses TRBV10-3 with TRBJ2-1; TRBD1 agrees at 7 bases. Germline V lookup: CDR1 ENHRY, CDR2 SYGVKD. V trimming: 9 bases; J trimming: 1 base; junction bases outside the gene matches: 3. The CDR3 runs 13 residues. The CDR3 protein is CAIADRSYNEQFF. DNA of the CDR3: TGTGCCATAGCGGACAGGTCCTACAATGAGCAGTTCTTC.

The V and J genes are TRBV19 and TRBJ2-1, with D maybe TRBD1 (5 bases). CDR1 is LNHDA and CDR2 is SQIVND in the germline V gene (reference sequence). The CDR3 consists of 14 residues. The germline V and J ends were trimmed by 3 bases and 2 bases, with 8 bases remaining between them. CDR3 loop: CASSIRGTYNEQFF. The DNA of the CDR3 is TGTGCCAGTAGTATTAGGGGCACCTACAATGAGCAGTTCTTC.

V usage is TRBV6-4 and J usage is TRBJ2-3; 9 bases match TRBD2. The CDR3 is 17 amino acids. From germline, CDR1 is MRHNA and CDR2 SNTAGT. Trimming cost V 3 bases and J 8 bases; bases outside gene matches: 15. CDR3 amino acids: CASSESSGSSWAGTQYF. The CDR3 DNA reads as TGTGCCAGCAGTGAGAGTAGCGGGAGTTCCTGGGCTGGTACGCAGTATTTT.

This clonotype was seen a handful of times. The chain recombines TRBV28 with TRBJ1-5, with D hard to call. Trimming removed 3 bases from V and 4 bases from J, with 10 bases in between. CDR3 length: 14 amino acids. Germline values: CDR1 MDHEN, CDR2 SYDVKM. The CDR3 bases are TGTGCCAGCAGTTTTGGTCCGGGGAATCAGCCCCAGCATTTT. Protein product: CASSFGPGNQPQHF.

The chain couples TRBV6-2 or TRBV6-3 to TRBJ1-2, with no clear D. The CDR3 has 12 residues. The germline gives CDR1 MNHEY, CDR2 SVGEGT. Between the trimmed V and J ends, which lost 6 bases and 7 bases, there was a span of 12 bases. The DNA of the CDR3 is TGTGCCAGCAGGCGGACGGAAAGTGGCTACACCTTC. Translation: CASRRTESGYTF.

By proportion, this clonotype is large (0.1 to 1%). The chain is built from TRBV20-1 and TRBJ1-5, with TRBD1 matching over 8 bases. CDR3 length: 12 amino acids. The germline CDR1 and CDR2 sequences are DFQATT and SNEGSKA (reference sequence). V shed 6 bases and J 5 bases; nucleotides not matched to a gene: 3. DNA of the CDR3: TGCAGTGCAATGGACAGGGATCAGCCCCAGCATTTT. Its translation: CSAMDRDQPQHF.

CDR3 coding DNA: TGTGCCAGCAGTCCTCTATGGGTGGGACAGAGCCACACTGAAGCTTTCTTT. Translated: CASSPLWVGQSHTEAFF. The chain links TRBV28 to TRBJ1-1, with 7 positions matching TRBD1. CDR3 length: 17 residues. The junction had 15 bases not matched to a gene; V was cut back by 5 bases and J by 3 bases. The V gene's germline CDR1 is MDHEN and CDR2 SYDVKM.

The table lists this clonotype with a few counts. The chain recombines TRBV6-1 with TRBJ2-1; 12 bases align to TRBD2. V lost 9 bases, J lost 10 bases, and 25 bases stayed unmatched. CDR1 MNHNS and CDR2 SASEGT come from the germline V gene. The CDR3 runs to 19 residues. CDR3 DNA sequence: TGTGCCAGTGCCCCTAGGGGCCGTCTAGCGGGAGGGCCGGGGGAGGAGCAGTTCTTC. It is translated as CASAPRGRLAGGPGEEQFF.

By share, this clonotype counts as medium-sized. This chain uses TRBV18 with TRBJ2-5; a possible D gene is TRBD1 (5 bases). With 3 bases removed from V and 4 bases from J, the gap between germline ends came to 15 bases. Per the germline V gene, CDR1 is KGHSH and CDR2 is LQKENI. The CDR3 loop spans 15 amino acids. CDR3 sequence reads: CASSPPQGQRETQYF. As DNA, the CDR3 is TGTGCCAGCTCACCCCCGCAGGGTCAACGAGAGACCCAGTACTTC.

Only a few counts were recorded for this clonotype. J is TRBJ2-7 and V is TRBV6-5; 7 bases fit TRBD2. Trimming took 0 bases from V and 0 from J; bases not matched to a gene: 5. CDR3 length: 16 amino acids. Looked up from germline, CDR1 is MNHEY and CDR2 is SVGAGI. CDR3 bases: TGTGCCAGCAGTTACTCCGGCGGGAGTCTCTCCTACGAGCAGTACTTC. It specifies CASSYSGGSLSYEQYF.

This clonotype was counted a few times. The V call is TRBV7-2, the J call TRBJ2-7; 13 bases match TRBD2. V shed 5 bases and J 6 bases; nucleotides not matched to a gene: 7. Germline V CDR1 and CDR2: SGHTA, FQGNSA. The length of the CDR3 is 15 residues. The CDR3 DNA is TGTGCCAGCAGCAAACTAGCGGGAGGGTCCCTCGAGCAGTACTTC. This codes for CASSKLAGGSLEQYF. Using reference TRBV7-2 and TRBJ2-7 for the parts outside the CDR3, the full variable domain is GAGVSQSPSNKVTEKGKDVELRCDPISGHTALYWYRQSLGQGLEFLIYFQGNSAPDKSGLPSDRFSAERTGGSVSTLTIQRTQQEDSAVYLCASSKLAGGSLEQYFGPGTRLTVT.

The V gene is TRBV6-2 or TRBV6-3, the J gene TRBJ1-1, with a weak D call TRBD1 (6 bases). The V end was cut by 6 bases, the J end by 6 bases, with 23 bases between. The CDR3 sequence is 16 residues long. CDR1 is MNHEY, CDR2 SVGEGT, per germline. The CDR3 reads CASRNHRKRGGAEAFF. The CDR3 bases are TGTGCCAGCAGAAACCATCGAAAACGGGGGGGCGCTGAAGCTTTCTTT.

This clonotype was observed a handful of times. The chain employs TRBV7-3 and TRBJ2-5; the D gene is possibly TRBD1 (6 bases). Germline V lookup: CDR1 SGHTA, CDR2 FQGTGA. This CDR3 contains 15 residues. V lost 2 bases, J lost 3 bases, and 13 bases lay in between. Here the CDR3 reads CASSLRQAGKETQYF. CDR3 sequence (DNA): TGTGCCAGCAGCTTACGACAGGCAGGGAAAGAGACCCAGTACTTC.

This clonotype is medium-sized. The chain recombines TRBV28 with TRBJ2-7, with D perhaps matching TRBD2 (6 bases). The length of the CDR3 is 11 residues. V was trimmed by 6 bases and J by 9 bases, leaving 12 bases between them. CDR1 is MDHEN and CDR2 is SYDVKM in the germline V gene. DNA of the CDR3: TGTGCCAGCAGAATGGGAGGAAGGCAGTACTTC. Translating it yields CASRMGGRQYF.

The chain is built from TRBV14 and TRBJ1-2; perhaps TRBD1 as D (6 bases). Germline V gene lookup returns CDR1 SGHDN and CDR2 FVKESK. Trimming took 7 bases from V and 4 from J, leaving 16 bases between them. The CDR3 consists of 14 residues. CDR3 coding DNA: TGTGCCAGCACCGATTCCCGAGGGGGCTATGGCTACACCTTC. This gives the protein CASTDSRGGYGYTF.

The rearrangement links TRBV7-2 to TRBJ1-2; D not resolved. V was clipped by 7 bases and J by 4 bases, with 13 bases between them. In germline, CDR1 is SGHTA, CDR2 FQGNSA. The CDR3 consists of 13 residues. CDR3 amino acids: CASTPTLSYGYTF. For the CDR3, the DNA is TGTGCCAGCACCCCTACTCTCAGCTATGGCTACACCTTC.

CDR3 region: CASSFQGTWEKLFF. Here the CDR3 DNA reads TGTGCCAGCAGTTTCCAGGGAACATGGGAAAAACTGTTTTTT. The chain is built from TRBV28 and TRBJ1-4; a weak D match, TRBD1 (5 bases). Germline V CDR1 and CDR2: MDHEN, SYDVKM. The CDR3 extends over 14 amino acids. Trimming shortened V by 3 bases and J by 8 bases, and 13 bases separated the two germline ends.

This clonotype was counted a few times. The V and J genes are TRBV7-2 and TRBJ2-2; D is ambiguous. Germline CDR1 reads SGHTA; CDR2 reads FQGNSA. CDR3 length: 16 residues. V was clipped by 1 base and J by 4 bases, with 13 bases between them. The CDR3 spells CASSLVLQALTGELFF. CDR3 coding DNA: TGTGCCAGCAGCTTAGTCCTGCAGGCGCTCACCGGGGAGCTGTTTTTT. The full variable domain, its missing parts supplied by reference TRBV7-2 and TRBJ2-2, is GAGVSQSPSNKVTEKGKDVELRCDPISGHTALYWYRQSLGQGLEFLIYFQGNSAPDKSGLPSDRFSAERTGGSVSTLTIQRTQQEDSAVYLCASSLVLQALTGELFFGEGSRLTVL.

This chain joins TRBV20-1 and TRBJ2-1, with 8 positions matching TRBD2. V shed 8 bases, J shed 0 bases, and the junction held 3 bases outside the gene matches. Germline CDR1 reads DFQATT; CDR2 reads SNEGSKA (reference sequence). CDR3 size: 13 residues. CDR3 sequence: CSPSGSSYNEQFF. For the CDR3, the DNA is TGCAGTCCAAGCGGGAGCTCCTACAATGAGCAGTTCTTC.

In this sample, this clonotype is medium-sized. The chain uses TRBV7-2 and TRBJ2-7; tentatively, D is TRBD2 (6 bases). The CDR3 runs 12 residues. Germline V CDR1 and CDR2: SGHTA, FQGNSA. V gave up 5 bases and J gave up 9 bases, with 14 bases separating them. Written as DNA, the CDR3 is TGTGCCAGCAGCCAAATGGGACTCGTGCAGTACTTC. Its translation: CASSQMGLVQYF. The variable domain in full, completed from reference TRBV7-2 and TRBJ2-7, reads GAGVSQSPSNKVTEKGKDVELRCDPISGHTALYWYRQSLGQGLEFLIYFQGNSAPDKSGLPSDRFSAERTGGSVSTLTIQRTQQEDSAVYLCASSQMGLVQYFGPGTRLTVT.

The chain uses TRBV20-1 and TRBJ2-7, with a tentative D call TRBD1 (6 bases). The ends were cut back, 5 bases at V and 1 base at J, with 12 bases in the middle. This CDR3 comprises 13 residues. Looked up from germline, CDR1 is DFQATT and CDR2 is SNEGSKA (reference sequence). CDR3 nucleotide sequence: TGCAGTGCTCCCACAGGGTATTCCTACGAGCAGTACTTC. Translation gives CSAPTGYSYEQYF.

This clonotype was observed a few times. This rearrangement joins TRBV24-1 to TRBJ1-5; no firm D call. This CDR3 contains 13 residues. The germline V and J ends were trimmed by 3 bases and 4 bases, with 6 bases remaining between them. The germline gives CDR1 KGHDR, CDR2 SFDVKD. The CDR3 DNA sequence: TGTGCCACCAGTGATCCCCCAAATCAGCCCCAGCATTTT. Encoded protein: CATSDPPNQPQHF.

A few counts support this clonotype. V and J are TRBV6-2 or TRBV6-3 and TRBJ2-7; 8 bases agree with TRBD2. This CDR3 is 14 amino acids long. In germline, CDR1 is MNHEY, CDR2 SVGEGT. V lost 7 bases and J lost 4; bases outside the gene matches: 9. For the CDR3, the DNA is TGTGCCAGCACTTCCTACGGGAGGGCATACGAGCAGTACTTC. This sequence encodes CASTSYGRAYEQYF.

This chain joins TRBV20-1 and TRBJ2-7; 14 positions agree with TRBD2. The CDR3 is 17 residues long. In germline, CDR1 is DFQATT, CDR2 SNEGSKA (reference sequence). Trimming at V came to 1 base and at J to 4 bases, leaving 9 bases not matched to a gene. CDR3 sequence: CSARVEGLAGGLYEQYF. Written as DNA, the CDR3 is TGCAGTGCTAGAGTCGAAGGACTAGCGGGAGGCCTGTACGAGCAGTACTTC.

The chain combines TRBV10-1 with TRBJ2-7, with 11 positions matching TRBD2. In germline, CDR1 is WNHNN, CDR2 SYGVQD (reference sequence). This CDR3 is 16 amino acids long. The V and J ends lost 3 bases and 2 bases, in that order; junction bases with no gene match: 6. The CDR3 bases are TGCGCCAGCAGTGACCCCGGGACTAGCGGAGCCTACGAGCAGTACTTC. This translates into CASSDPGTSGAYEQYF.

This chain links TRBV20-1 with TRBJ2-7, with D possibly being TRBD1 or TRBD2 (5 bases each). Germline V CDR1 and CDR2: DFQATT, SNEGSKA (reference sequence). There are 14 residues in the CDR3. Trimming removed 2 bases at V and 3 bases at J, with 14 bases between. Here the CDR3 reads CSARIPGRGYEQYF. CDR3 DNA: TGCAGTGCTAGAATTCCGGGACGGGGCTACGAGCAGTACTTC.

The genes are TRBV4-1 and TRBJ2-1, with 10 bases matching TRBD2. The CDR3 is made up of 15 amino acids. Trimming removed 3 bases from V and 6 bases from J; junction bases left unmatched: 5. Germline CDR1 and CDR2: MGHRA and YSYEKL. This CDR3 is CASSHWTSGPNEQFF. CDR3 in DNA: TGCGCCAGCAGCCACTGGACTAGCGGTCCCAATGAGCAGTTCTTC.